This T cell receptor beta chain was captured in a study of CD8 T cells in Susac syndrome. Study-wide results and limits: It was acknowledged by the study that relatively few individuals were included in its TCR sequencing and HLA analysis.

The CDR3 is 15 amino acids. Germline V gene lookup returns CDR1 SSHAT and CDR2 FNYEAQ (reference sequence). An amount of RNA that ranged from roughly 0.45 to 1 ug was reverse transcribed with random hexamers. A single record per CDR3 protein comes from TCRdb applying MiXCR to the immunoSEQ multiplex PCR reads. The sample has 300,000 or so distinct CDR3 sequences, approximately 90% seen once; the top ten hold roughly 0.059%. For this clonotype: Its cognate antigen is unknown. One end of the junction varies from germline; a read error may be responsible.

Sequenced: CD4+ T cells from PBMCs. The chain recombines TRBV7-7 with TRBJ2-5; 7 bases agree with TRBD2. The sequence was obtained from a human donor with multiple sclerosis. The CDR3 DNA follows: TGTGCTAGCAGCCGGATAGCGGGCGTCCAAGAGACCCAGTACTTC. Its translation: CASSRIAGVQETQYF.